Below are 10 T cell receptor beta chains sequenced from a single sample in a study of CD8 T cells in ankylosing spondylitis. Findings and limits, study-wide: About 8 highly homologous variants made up a TCR beta motif that seemed to typify ankylosing spondylitis blood.

TCRdb passed the 5' RACE reads through MiXCR, listing each CDR3 protein once. Among about 220,000 distinct CDR3 sequences listed, around 7.9% were seen once. The antigens for these receptors are not known. The sequenced material came from blood, either unsorted or a sorted T cell fraction (not recorded which). These receptors were taken from a male donor with ankylosing spondylitis.

The V call is TRBV6-2 or TRBV6-3, the J call TRBJ2-1; TRBD2 aligns across 13 bases. This CDR3 is built from 18 residues. CDR1 is MNHEY, CDR2 SVGEGT, per germline. Trimming took 7 bases from V and 1 from J; bases not matched to a gene: 10. As DNA, the CDR3 is TGTGCCAGCAACGGGGGGGGACTAGCGGGACGATCCTACAATGAGCAGTTCTTC. Translation: CASNGGGLAGRSYNEQFF.

This clonotype has a count of ten or more. The J gene is TRBJ1-1, the V gene TRBV29-1; D not certain. CDR1 and CDR2 from the germline V gene are SQVTM and ANQGSEA. V was trimmed by 3 bases and J by 6 bases, leaving 14 bases between them. The CDR3 length is 13 residues. The CDR3 nucleotides read TGCAGCGTTGAGGAGGGAATCAGAGCTGAAGCTTTCTTT. Amino acids: CSVEEGIRAEAFF.

The rearrangement joins TRBV10-1 to TRBJ2-7; D possibly uses TRBD1 or TRBD2 (6 bases each). This CDR3 is 12 amino acids long. V gave up 8 bases and J gave up 4 bases, with 12 bases separating them. The germline V gene has CDR1 WNHNN and CDR2 SYGVQD (reference sequence). The CDR3 region has the DNA TGCGCCAGCTCATGGGGGGCTTACGAGCAGTACTTC. Amino acid sequence: CASSWGAYEQYF.

The chain uses TRBV20-1 and TRBJ2-1, with D possibly being TRBD2 (6 bases). The germline V and J ends were trimmed by 3 bases and 4 bases, with 13 bases remaining between them. This CDR3 is 14 amino acids long. Germline V CDR1 and CDR2: DFQATT, SNEGSKA (reference sequence). The CDR3 DNA follows: TGCAGTGCTAGGGGGTGGGACTCATACAATGAGCAGTTCTTC. Encoded protein: CSARGWDSYNEQFF.

This chain uses TRBV13 with TRBJ1-1; D is uncertain. Between the trimmed V and J ends, which lost 5 bases and 10 bases, there was a span of 14 bases. CDR3 length: 12 amino acids. The V gene's germline CDR1 is PRHDT and CDR2 FYEKMQ (reference sequence). In DNA form, the CDR3 reads TGTGCCAGCAGCCCTCGAGGACTGGTAGCTTTCTTT. It translates to CASSPRGLVAFF.

This clonotype was observed many times. This chain links TRBV7-6 with TRBJ1-1; D gene unclear. This CDR3 has 15 residues. V was shortened by 1 base and J by 4 bases, with 13 bases between the two germline ends. Germline CDR1 reads SGHVS; CDR2 reads FNYEAQ. CDR3 amino acids: CASSLGGEGATEAFF. The CDR3 DNA follows: TGTGCCAGCAGCTTAGGTGGGGAAGGAGCCACTGAAGCTTTCTTT. The whole variable domain, remainder taken from reference TRBV7-6 and TRBJ1-1, is GAGVSQSPRYKVTKRGQDVALRCDPISGHVSLYWYRQALGQGPEFLTYFNYEAQQDKSGLPNDRFSAERPEGSISTLTIQRTEQRDSAMYRCASSLGGEGATEAFFGQGTRLTVV.

This clonotype occurred a few times. The chain has TRBV7-2 and TRBJ2-1; D not certain. Germline CDR1 reads SGHTA; CDR2 reads FQGNSA. The V end was cut by 0 bases, the J end by 0 bases, with 15 bases between. CDR3 length: 18 residues. CDR3 protein: CASSLAYLTKSSYNEQFF. The CDR3 coding sequence is TGTGCCAGCAGCTTAGCGTACCTAACAAAGAGCTCCTACAATGAGCAGTTCTTC.

The chain recombines TRBV5-5 with TRBJ1-1; 8 nucleotides match TRBD1. V dropped 3 bases and J dropped 5; count of bases not matched to a gene: 9. Germline V gene sequence: CDR1 SGHKS, CDR2 YYEKEE (reference sequence). CDR3 length: 15 residues. CDR3: CASSSDRVGKTEAFF. DNA for the CDR3: TGTGCCAGCAGCTCGGACAGGGTGGGAAAAACTGAAGCTTTCTTT.

This clonotype was seen repeatedly, ten times or more. The CDR3, as DNA: TGTGCCAGCACCCCATCCGGGACAGGGGGCTACGAGCAGTACTTC. Its translation: CASTPSGTGGYEQYF. The chain recombines TRBV6-1 with TRBJ2-7; 11 nucleotides align to TRBD1. Germline V CDR1 and CDR2: MNHNS, SASEGT. The CDR3 consists of 15 residues. Trimming cost V 7 bases and J 3 bases; bases outside gene matches: 8.

The table lists this clonotype with many counts. V is TRBV12-3 or TRBV12-4 and J is TRBJ1-5, with D tentatively TRBD1 (5 bases). V was trimmed by 3 bases and J by 3 bases, leaving 12 bases between them. CDR3 length: 15 residues. The CDR3 nucleotides read TGTGCCAGCAGTTTTTTGGGACTTCTCAATCAGCCCCAGCATTTT. This codes for CASSFLGLLNQPQHF.